These 22 T cell receptor beta chains were all obtained from the same sample, sequenced in a study of cytotoxic CD8 clonotypes in ibrutinib-treated CLL. Sequencing used immunoSEQ multiplex PCR; TCRdb keeps in-frame clones, though not all of them. The sample shows roughly 330,000 clones, around 66% of them seen only once. This sample comprised PBMCs, obtained after 36 months of ibrutinib treatment. Receptor source: a human donor with chronic lymphocytic leukemia.

This clone was found once. This chain connects TRBV5-4 to TRBJ2-7, with no clear D. Per the germline V gene, CDR1 is SGHNT and CDR2 is YYREEE (reference sequence). This CDR3 region has 17 residues. Trimming removed 2 bases at V and 2 bases at J, with 20 bases between. The CDR3 sequence: CASSLAPDTLSAYEQYF. CDR3 nucleotide sequence: TGTGCCAGCAGCTTAGCCCCCGACACCTTAAGTGCCTACGAGCAGTACTTC.

The rearrangement joins TRBV4-1 to TRBJ2-3, with D perhaps matching TRBD1 or TRBD2 (5 bases each). CDR1 and CDR2 (germline): MGHRA, YSYEKL. The CDR3 runs 16 residues. V was trimmed by 4 bases and J by 3 bases, leaving 17 bases between them. CDR3 residues: CASSPVYLEGTDTQYF. The DNA for the CDR3 is TGCGCCAGCAGCCCAGTTTACCTAGAGGGGACAGATACGCAGTATTTT.

The genes are TRBV6-1 and TRBJ1-2, with D possibly being TRBD1 (5 bases). The CDR3 is made up of 18 amino acids. V lost 2 bases and J 4 bases, leaving 23 bases between the germline ends. Germline assignment: CDR1 MNHNS and CDR2 SASEGT. The CDR3 bases are TGTGCCAGCAGTGAATTGGGTAACCGGGCCCTAAGGGGCTATGGCTACACCTTC. Amino acid sequence: CASSELGNRALRGYGYTF.

The V and J genes are TRBV21-1 and TRBJ1-1. TRBV21-1 counts as a pseudogene. This CDR3 has 20 residues. This chain's CDR3 is CASSPTGRAFGPGGFTEAFF. The CDR3 DNA reads as TGTGCCAGCAGCCCCACAGGAAGGGCTTTTGGGCCAGGAGGTTTCACTGAAGCTTTCTTT.

This clone showed up just a few times. DNA of the CDR3: TGCGCCAGCAGCTTGGTAGGAGGGACACCCCTCCACTTT. Translated, it gives CASSLVGGTPLHF. The rearrangement joins TRBV5-1 to TRBJ1-6; unclear D gene. Germline assignment: CDR1 SGHRS and CDR2 YFSETQ. CDR3 length equals 13 residues. V lost 0 bases, J lost 11 bases, and 9 bases lay in between.

The chain is built from TRBV6-1 and TRBJ2-2; maybe TRBD2 (5 bases). CDR3 length: 14 amino acids. V lost 5 bases, J lost 4 bases, and 11 bases lay in between. CDR1 MNHNS and CDR2 SASEGT come from the germline V gene. CDR3 in DNA: TGTGCCAGCAGTCGGACCGAGGGCACCGGGGAGCTGTTTTTT. Residues: CASSRTEGTGELFF.

The rearrangement uses TRBV9 and TRBJ1-1, with TRBD1 matching over 7 bases. Trimming took 0 bases from V and 3 from J; bases not matched to a gene: 14. Per the germline V gene, CDR1 is SGDLS and CDR2 is YYNGEE. This CDR3 is 18 amino acids long. The CDR3 loop is CASSVASQGGGLDTEAFF. CDR3 bases: TGTGCCAGCAGCGTAGCAAGTCAGGGGGGAGGGCTAGACACTGAAGCTTTCTTT. The variable domain in full, completed from reference TRBV9 and TRBJ1-1, reads DSGVTQTPKHLITATGQRVTLRCSPRSGDLSVYWYQQSLDQGLQFLIQYYNGEERAKGNILERFSAQQFPDLHSELNLSSLELGDSALYFCASSVASQGGGLDTEAFFGQGTRLTVV.

The rearrangement uses TRBV11-3 and TRBJ2-2; D ambiguous. This CDR3 comprises 12 residues. Trimming shortened V by 1 base and J by 6 bases, and 3 bases separated the two germline ends. From germline, CDR1 is SGHNT and CDR2 YENEEA. The DNA for the CDR3 is TGTGCCAGCAGCTTAGGGTCCGGGGAGCTGTTTTTT. It encodes CASSLGSGELFF.

As to this clone: This could be a read error, since a much larger clone is one nucleotide away. The chain links TRBV28 to TRBJ2-2; D is ambiguous. This CDR3 is 11 amino acids long. In germline, CDR1 is MDHEN, CDR2 SYDVKM. V gave up 4 bases and J gave up 3 bases, with 0 bases separating them. CDR3 protein: CASSYTGELFF. The CDR3 DNA follows: TGTGCCAGCAGTTACACCGGGGAGCTGTTTTTT.

This clone occurred once. V and J are TRBV5-1 and TRBJ1-1, with D maybe TRBD1 (5 bases). The V end was cut by 4 bases, the J end by 4 bases, with 17 bases between. CDR1 SGHRS and CDR2 YFSETQ come from the germline V gene. This CDR3 spans 15 amino acids. For the CDR3, the DNA is TGCGCCAGCAGCCACCAGGGTATTCGTAGCACTGAAGCTTTCTTT. Its protein is CASSHQGIRSTEAFF.

The chain combines TRBV27 with TRBJ2-6, with D perhaps matching TRBD1 (6 bases). V dropped 8 bases and J dropped 4 bases, with 15 bases sitting between them. The CDR3 consists of 15 residues. CDR1 MNHEY and CDR2 SMNVEV come from the germline V gene (reference sequence). The CDR3 sequence is CASGVLGAGANVLTF. The CDR3 DNA reads as TGTGCCAGCGGGGTCTTGGGGGCCGGGGCCAACGTCCTGACTTTC.

V gene TRBV4-1 combines with J gene TRBJ1-2; TRBD1 is a possible D gene (6 bases). Trimming stripped 0 bases from V and 4 bases from J, with 15 bases between. CDR1 and CDR2 from the germline V gene are MGHRA and YSYEKL. The CDR3 runs to 16 residues. The CDR3 DNA reads as TGCGCCAGCAGCCAAGAGTGGGACATATGGAGCTATGGCTACACCTTC. It encodes CASSQEWDIWSYGYTF.

The V gene is TRBV4-3, the J gene TRBJ2-7; D might be TRBD1 (6 bases). The germline V gene encodes CDR1 LGHNA and CDR2 YSLEER. Deletions cut 1 base from V and 2 bases from J, with 12 bases between. CDR3 length: 15 residues. The CDR3 bases are TGCGCCAGCAGCCAAGCCCGACAGGTGACCTACGAGCAGTACTTC. This translates into CASSQARQVTYEQYF.

This clone was counted only a few times. CDR3 in amino acids: CASSQMGQPQHF. The CDR3, as DNA: TGCGCCAGCAGCCAAATGGGTCAGCCCCAGCATTTT. The chain uses TRBV4-1 and TRBJ1-5; D is unclear. The CDR3 runs 12 residues. The V gene's germline CDR1 is MGHRA and CDR2 YSYEKL. Trimming cost V 2 bases and J 6 bases, with 5 bases left between them.

The V call is TRBV9, the J call TRBJ2-5; tentative D call: TRBD2 (6 bases). This CDR3 region has 15 residues. Trimming shortened V by 0 bases and J by 7 bases, and 16 bases separated the two germline ends. CDR1 is SGDLS, CDR2 YYNGEE, per germline. The CDR3 DNA is TGTGCCAGCAGCGTAGTTGGCGGGACCTGGGGGACCCAGTACTTC. This sequence encodes CASSVVGGTWGTQYF.

V is TRBV9 and J is TRBJ2-5; no clear D gene. V was pared by 7 bases and J by 2 bases, with 12 bases between. CDR1 is SGDLS and CDR2 is YYNGEE in the germline V gene. This CDR3 contains 13 residues. CDR3 sequence reads: CASSELGQETQYF. The CDR3 DNA follows: TGTGCCAGCTCAGAATTGGGGCAAGAGACCCAGTACTTC.

The rearrangement joins TRBV9 to TRBJ2-1; 7 nucleotides line up with TRBD1. V shed 3 bases, J shed 8 bases, and the junction held 14 bases outside the gene matches. Germline values: CDR1 SGDLS, CDR2 YYNGEE. The CDR3 is 16 amino acids. The CDR3 spells CASSALRGGAVYEQFF. CDR3 bases: TGTGCCAGCAGCGCCCTCCGAGGGGGCGCAGTTTATGAGCAGTTCTTC.

This chain joins TRBV9 and TRBJ2-5; no reliable D call. V was shortened by 0 bases and J by 5 bases, with 8 bases between the two germline ends. The CDR3 loop spans 13 amino acids. Germline CDR1 SGDLS, CDR2 YYNGEE. In DNA form, the CDR3 reads TGTGCCAGCAGCGTAGGTTCCTTGGAGACCCAGTACTTC. Encoded protein: CASSVGSLETQYF.

This clone was counted between two and nine times. This chain uses TRBV5-1 with TRBJ2-5; D gene unclear. This CDR3 has 14 residues. The V end was cut by 1 base, the J end by 4 bases, with 11 bases between. Germline CDR1 is SGHRS and CDR2 is YFSETQ. As DNA, the CDR3 is TGCGCCAGCAGCTTGCCACGGTACCTAGAGACCCAGTACTTC. This sequence encodes CASSLPRYLETQYF.

This sequence joins TRBV15 and TRBJ2-1; D is perhaps TRBD1 (5 bases). V lost 2 bases and J lost 2, with 10 bases in between. Germline assignment: CDR1 LNHNV and CDR2 YYDKDF (reference sequence). CDR3 length: 15 amino acids. CDR3 protein: CATSRQGGAYNEQFF. Here the CDR3 DNA reads TGTGCCACCAGCAGACAGGGTGGGGCCTACAATGAGCAGTTCTTC.

This clone came up a few times. The chain joins TRBV5-1 to TRBJ1-4; 7 nucleotides agree with TRBD1. Per the germline V gene, CDR1 is SGHRS and CDR2 is YFSETQ. The CDR3 totals 15 residues. The trim removed 5 bases at V and 8 bases at J, leaving 12 bases unmatched. CDR3 coding DNA: TGCGCCAGCAGACCACGGGTGACCAGGGGGGAAAAACTGTTTTTT. This encodes CASRPRVTRGEKLFF.

The chain uses TRBV4-3 and TRBJ1-1, with D hard to call. V shed 0 bases and J shed 0 bases, with 11 bases lying between them. The CDR3 loop spans 16 amino acids. CDR1 is LGHNA, CDR2 YSLEER, per germline. The DNA for the CDR3 is TGCGCCAGCAGCCAAGAGGTGGGCCTGATGAACACTGAAGCTTTCTTT. It specifies CASSQEVGLMNTEAFF.